These 8 T cell receptor beta chains were sequenced from one sample in a study of cytomegalovirus exposure and HLA in healthy donors (TCRdb year 2017). The method behind the library was the immunoSEQ multiplex PCR assay. The multiplex PCR relied on a mix of 60 forward primers for TCR Vbeta segments and 13 reverse primers for TCR Jbeta segments. TCRdb limited this immuneACCESS table to in-frame rearrangements with V and J called. A share of clones is missing; checked studies link under half to unresolved V genes, and the rest is unexplained. The sample contains roughly 200,000 clones, roughly 85% of them found a single time. The ten largest account for nearly 4.5% of the sample. Sequenced sample: PBMCs. The receptors come from a woman in her twenties or thirties in good health and CMV-seropositive.

The J gene is TRBJ2-2, the V gene TRBV9; D is uncertain. V was pared by 1 base and J by 1 base, with 8 bases between. The CDR3 has 15 amino acids. Germline V gene lookup returns CDR1 SGDLS and CDR2 YYNGEE. CDR3: CASSVNSKNTGELFF. The CDR3 nucleotides are TGTGCCAGCAGCGTAAACTCCAAGAACACCGGGGAGCTGTTTTTT. Together with reference TRBV9 and TRBJ2-2, the CDR3 gives the full variable domain: DSGVTQTPKHLITATGQRVTLRCSPRSGDLSVYWYQQSLDQGLQFLIQYYNGEERAKGNILERFSAQQFPDLHSELNLSSLELGDSALYFCASSVNSKNTGELFFGEGSRLTVL.

The chain combines TRBV19 with TRBJ2-7, with 8 bases aligning to TRBD1. This CDR3 is 16 amino acids long. Germline V gives CDR1 LNHDA, CDR2 SQIVND (reference sequence). J lost 2 bases, V lost 5 bases, and 11 bases had no gene match. The CDR3 is CASSGSDRVGTYEQYF. The CDR3 bases are TGTGCCAGTAGTGGATCGGACAGGGTAGGGACCTACGAGCAGTACTTC.

V usage is TRBV25-1 and J usage is TRBJ2-3; TRBD2 matches at 8 bases. The trim removed 2 bases at V and 4 bases at J, leaving 5 bases unmatched. Germline values: CDR1 MGHDK, CDR2 SYGVNS. This CDR3 is 15 amino acids long. CDR3 in amino acids: CASSEGAGVADTQYF. CDR3 in DNA: TGTGCCAGCAGTGAAGGAGCGGGAGTAGCAGATACGCAGTATTTT.

V usage is TRBV7-2 and J usage is TRBJ2-3; no definite D call. The CDR3 extends over 14 amino acids. The V end was cut by 5 bases, the J end by 0 bases, with 9 bases between. Germline V gene sequence: CDR1 SGHTA, CDR2 FQGNSA. The CDR3 region is CASSPAGSTDTQYF. CDR3 DNA: TGTGCCAGCAGCCCCGCCGGGAGCACAGATACGCAGTATTTT.

The J gene is TRBJ2-7, the V gene TRBV11-2; 13 bases align to TRBD2. CDR1 and CDR2 from the germline V gene are SGHAT and FQNNGV. The length of the CDR3 is 18 residues. V lost 5 bases to trimming and J lost 2 bases; unmatched junction nucleotides: 12. CDR3 in amino acids: CASSGRTSGSLPAYEQYF. For the CDR3, the DNA is TGTGCCAGCAGCGGACGGACTAGCGGGAGTCTCCCCGCCTACGAGCAGTACTTC. Filled out from reference TRBV11-2 and TRBJ2-7, the complete variable domain reads EAGVAQSPRYKIIEKRQSVAFWCNPISGHATLYWYQQILGQGPKLLIQFQNNGVVDDSQLPKDRFSAERLKGVDSTLKIQPAKLEDSAVYLCASSGRTSGSLPAYEQYFGPGTRLTVT.

This clone was counted a single time. This chain uses TRBV7-2 with TRBJ2-5; 8 bases line up with TRBD2. The germline V gene encodes CDR1 SGHTA and CDR2 FQGNSA. The CDR3 runs 14 residues. J was trimmed by 2 bases and V by 4 bases; bases with no gene match: 3. Here the CDR3 DNA reads TGTGCCAGCAGCTCCAAGCGGGAGCAAGAGACCCAGTACTTC. This translates into CASSSKREQETQYF.

The chain couples TRBV6-5 to TRBJ2-2, with D possibly TRBD2 on 5 matching bases. This CDR3 spans 14 amino acids. V lost 6 bases, J lost 6 bases, and 14 bases lay in between. Looked up from germline, CDR1 is MNHEY and CDR2 is SVGAGI. The CDR3 DNA reads TGTGCCAGCAGCCAATGGGGAGCGCCCGGGGAGCTGTTTTTT. This encodes CASSQWGAPGELFF.

CDR3 nucleotide sequence: TGTGCCAGCAGTAAGATGGACAGGATGAACACTGAAGCTTTCTTT. The encoded protein is CASSKMDRMNTEAFF. The J gene is TRBJ1-1, the V gene TRBV21-1; the listed D gene, TRBD1, was not tested against the DNA. TRBV21-1 is a known pseudogene. The CDR3 loop spans 15 amino acids.